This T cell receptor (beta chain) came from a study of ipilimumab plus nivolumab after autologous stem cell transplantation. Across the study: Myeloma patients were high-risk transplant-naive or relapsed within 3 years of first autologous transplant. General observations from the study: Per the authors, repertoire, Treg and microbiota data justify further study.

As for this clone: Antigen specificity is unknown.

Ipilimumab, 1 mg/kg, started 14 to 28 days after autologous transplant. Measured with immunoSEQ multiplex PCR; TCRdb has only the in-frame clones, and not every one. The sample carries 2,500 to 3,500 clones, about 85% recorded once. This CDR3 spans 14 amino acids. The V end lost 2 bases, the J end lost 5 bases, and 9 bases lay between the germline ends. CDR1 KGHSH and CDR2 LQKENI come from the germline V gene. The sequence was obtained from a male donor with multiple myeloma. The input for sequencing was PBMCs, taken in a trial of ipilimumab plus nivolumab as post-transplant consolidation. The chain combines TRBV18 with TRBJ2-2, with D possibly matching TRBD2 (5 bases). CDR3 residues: CASSPGWRTGELFF. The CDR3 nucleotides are TGTGCCAGCTCACCAGGGTGGAGGACCGGGGAGCTGTTTTTT.